This paragraph covers one T cell receptor (beta chain) sequence. The CDR3 is made up of 15 amino acids. The V gene's germline CDR1 is ENHRY and CDR2 SYGVKD. The V and J ends lost 4 bases and 0 bases respectively, with 10 bases between them. The assay was immunoSEQ multiplex PCR, and TCRdb's table has in-frame clones only and misses some. This sample yields approximately 90,000 clones, of which 80% to 90% are seen a single time; roughly 4% belongs to the top ten. The source of the sample is a study of OX40 agonist ivuxolimab in advanced cancers. Across the study: Patient treatment consisted of intravenous ivuxolimab administration every 2 weeks at 0.01 to 10 mg/kg. The dose-escalation cohort was approximately 80% male, with a mean age of about 60 years, ranging about 20 to 79.

The rearrangement uses TRBV10-3 and TRBJ1-5; D is possibly TRBD1 (6 bases). This receptor was taken from an adult with an advanced solid tumor such as melanoma, head and neck, liver or kidney cancer. The sample was CD4+ or CD8+ T cells sorted from blood, taken in a trial of the OX40 agonist ivuxolimab. CDR3 sequence reads: CAISAGTNSNQPQHF. As DNA, the CDR3 is TGTGCCATCAGTGCCGGGACAAATAGCAATCAGCCCCAGCATTTT.